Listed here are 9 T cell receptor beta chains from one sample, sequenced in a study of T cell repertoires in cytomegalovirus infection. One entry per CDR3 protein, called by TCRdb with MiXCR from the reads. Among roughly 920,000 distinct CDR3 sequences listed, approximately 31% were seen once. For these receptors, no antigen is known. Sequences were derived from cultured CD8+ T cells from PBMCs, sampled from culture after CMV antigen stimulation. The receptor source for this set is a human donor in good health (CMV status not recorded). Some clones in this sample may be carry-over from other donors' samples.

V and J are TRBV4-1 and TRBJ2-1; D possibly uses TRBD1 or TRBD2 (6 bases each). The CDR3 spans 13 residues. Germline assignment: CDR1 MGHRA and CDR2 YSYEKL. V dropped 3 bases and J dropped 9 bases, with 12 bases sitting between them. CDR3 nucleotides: TGCGCCAGCAGCCACGTTAAGGGGGGTGAGCAGTTCTTC. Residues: CASSHVKGGEQFF.

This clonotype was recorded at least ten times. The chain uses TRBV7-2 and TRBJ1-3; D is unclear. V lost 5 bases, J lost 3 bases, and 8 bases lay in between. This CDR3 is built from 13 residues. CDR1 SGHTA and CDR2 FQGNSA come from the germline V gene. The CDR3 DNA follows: TGTGCCAGCAGCCCCCTGAATGGAAACACCATATATTTT. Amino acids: CASSPLNGNTIYF.

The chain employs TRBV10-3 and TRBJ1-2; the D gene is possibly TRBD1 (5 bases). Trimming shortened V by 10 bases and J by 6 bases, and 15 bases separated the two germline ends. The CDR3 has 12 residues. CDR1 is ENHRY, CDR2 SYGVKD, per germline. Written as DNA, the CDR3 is TGTGCCACCGCCGGGACGTTAGATGGCTACACCTTC. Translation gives CATAGTLDGYTF.

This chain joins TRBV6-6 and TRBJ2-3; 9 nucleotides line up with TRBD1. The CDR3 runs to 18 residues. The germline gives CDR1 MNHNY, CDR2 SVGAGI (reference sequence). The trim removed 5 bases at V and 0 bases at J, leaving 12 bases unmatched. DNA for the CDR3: TGTGCCAGCAGTAGCCCCCCGGGACAGGGAACGAGCACAGATACGCAGTATTTT. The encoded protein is CASSSPPGQGTSTDTQYF.

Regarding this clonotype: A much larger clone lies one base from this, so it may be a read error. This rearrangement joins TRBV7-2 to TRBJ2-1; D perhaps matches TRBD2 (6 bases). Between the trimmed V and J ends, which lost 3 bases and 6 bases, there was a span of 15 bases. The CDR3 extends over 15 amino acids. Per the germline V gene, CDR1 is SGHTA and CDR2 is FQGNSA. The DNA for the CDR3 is TGTGCCAGCAGCTTTGGAGGACTAACATCCAATGAGCAGTTCTTC. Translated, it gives CASSFGGLTSNEQFF.

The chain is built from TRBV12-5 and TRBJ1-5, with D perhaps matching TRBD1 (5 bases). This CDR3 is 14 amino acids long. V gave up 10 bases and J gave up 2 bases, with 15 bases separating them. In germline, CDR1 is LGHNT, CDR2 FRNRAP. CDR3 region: CATDGGSGNQPQHF. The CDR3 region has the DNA TGTGCTACTGACGGGGGTTCGGGCAATCAGCCCCAGCATTTT.

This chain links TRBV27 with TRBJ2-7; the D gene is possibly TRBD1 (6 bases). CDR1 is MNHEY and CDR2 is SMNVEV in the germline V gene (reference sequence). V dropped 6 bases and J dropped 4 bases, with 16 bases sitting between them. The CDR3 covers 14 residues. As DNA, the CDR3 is TGTGCCAGCAGAGGACAGTTCTTCACTTACGAGCAGTACTTC. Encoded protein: CASRGQFFTYEQYF.

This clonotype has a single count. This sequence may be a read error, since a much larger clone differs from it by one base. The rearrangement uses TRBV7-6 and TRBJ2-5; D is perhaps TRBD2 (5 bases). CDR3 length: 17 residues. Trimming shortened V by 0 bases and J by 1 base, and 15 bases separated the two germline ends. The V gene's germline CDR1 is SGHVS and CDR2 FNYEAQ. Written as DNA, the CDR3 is TGTGCCAGCAGCTTAGCCCAGCAAGAGGGTTTCCAAGAGACCCAGTACTTC. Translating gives CASSLAQQEGFQETQYF.

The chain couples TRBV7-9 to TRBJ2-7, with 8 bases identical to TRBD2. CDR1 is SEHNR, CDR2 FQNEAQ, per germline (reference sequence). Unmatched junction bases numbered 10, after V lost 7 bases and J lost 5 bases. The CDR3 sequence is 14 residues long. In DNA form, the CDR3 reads TGTGCCAGCACCACGGGGGGGAAGGTCGACGAGCAGTACTTC. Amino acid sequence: CASTTGGKVDEQYF. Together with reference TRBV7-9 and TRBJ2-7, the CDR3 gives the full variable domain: DTGVSQNPRHKITKRGQNVTFRCDPISEHNRLYWYRQTLGQGPEFLTYFQNEAQLEKSRLLSDRFSAERPKGSFSTLEIQRTEQGDSAMYLCASTTGGKVDEQYFGPGTRLTVT.